Listed here are 25 T cell receptor beta chains from one sample, sequenced in a study of early T cells in non-severe SARS-CoV-2 infection. TCRdb analysed the 5' RACE reads with MiXCR anew, one entry per CDR3 protein. The sample lists about 44,000 distinct CDR3 sequences; 23% were seen once. Sequencing used whole blood, obtained at baseline. The source is an adult who was a healthcare worker with PCR-confirmed SARS-CoV-2 infection or an uninfected control (not recorded which).

The chain recombines TRBV7-9 with TRBJ2-7, with TRBD1 matching 7 bases. Germline CDR1 is SEHNR and CDR2 is FQNEAQ (reference sequence). The CDR3 is 14 residues long. V lost 1 base to trimming and J lost 2 bases; unmatched junction nucleotides: 2. CDR3 in amino acids: CASSLGTGTYEQYF. CDR3 coding DNA: TGTGCCAGCAGCTTAGGGACAGGAACCTACGAGCAGTACTTC.

This chain joins TRBV7-2 and TRBJ2-7; D is unresolved. V was trimmed by 1 base and J by 5 bases, leaving 12 bases between them. Germline loops: CDR1 SGHTA, CDR2 FQGNSA. The CDR3 has 14 amino acids. The CDR3 is CASSLGFGMHEQYF. The CDR3 region has the DNA TGTGCCAGCAGCTTAGGTTTCGGCATGCACGAGCAGTACTTC.

The V gene is TRBV3-1, the J gene TRBJ2-2; D unresolved. Trimming cost V 2 bases and J 1 base, with 8 bases left between them. This CDR3 has 15 amino acids. Germline V gene data show CDR1 as LGHDT and CDR2 as YNNKEL (reference sequence). CDR3 sequence reads: CASSQIAGNTGELFF. The CDR3 nucleotides are TGTGCCAGCAGCCAAATTGCAGGGAACACCGGGGAGCTGTTTTTT. Full variable domain (rest looked up from reference TRBV3-1 and TRBJ2-2): DTAVSQTPKYLVTQMGNDKSIKCEQNLGHDTMYWYKQDSKKFLKIMFSYNNKELIINETVPNRFSPKSPDKAHLNLHINSLELGDSAVYFCASSQIAGNTGELFFGEGSRLTVL.

The V gene is TRBV5-6, the J gene TRBJ2-7; no firm D call. Germline V lookup: CDR1 SGHDT, CDR2 YYEEEE. Between the trimmed V and J ends, which lost 4 bases and 1 base, there was a span of 9 bases. This CDR3 has 13 residues. This CDR3 reads CASSPDSSYEQYF. CDR3 nucleotides: TGTGCCAGCAGCCCCGACTCATCCTACGAGCAGTACTTC.

This clonotype was seen once. The chain employs TRBV6-1 and TRBJ2-3; 7 bases align to TRBD1. The junction had 5 bases not matched to a gene; V was cut back by 2 bases and J by 3 bases. CDR3 length: 15 amino acids. Germline V gene sequence: CDR1 MNHNS, CDR2 SASEGT. As DNA, the CDR3 is TGTGCCAGCAGTGAAATACAGGGGTGGACAGATACGCAGTATTTT. Amino acid sequence: CASSEIQGWTDTQYF.

The chain uses TRBV27 and TRBJ2-3; weak D call: TRBD2 (5 bases). In germline, CDR1 is MNHEY, CDR2 SMNVEV (reference sequence). The CDR3 consists of 12 residues. V dropped 2 bases and J dropped 11 bases, with 11 bases sitting between them. The CDR3 sequence is CASSLPGMGQYF. The CDR3 nucleotides read TGTGCCAGCAGTTTACCGGGGATGGGGCAGTATTTT.

This clonotype was counted between two and nine times. The chain carries TRBV11-3 and TRBJ2-5; maybe TRBD2 (5 bases). The V and J ends lost 4 bases and 3 bases respectively, with 9 bases between them. The CDR3 loop spans 13 amino acids. CDR1 is SGHNT and CDR2 is YENEEA in the germline V gene. For the CDR3, the DNA is TGTGCCAGCAGCTCAATCGGGGAAGAGACCCAGTACTTC. This translates into CASSSIGEETQYF.

Of note for this clonotype: The junction departs from the called germline gene at one end, perhaps through a read error. The gene calls are TRBV11-2 and TRBJ1-1; 7 nucleotides agree with TRBD1. Per the germline V gene, CDR1 is SGHAT and CDR2 is FQNNGV. The CDR3 totals 13 residues. The CDR3 coding sequence is TGTGTCAGCAGCCGATTACAGGGGAACAGAGCTTTCTTT. Its protein is CVSSRLQGNRAFF.

V usage is TRBV6-5 and J usage is TRBJ2-3; 7 bases map to TRBD2. The CDR3 loop spans 16 amino acids. The V segment lost 0 bases and the J segment 4 bases; nucleotides outside the gene matches: 7. Germline V gives CDR1 MNHEY, CDR2 SVGAGI. Written as DNA, the CDR3 is TGTGCCAGCAGTTACTCGACGGCAGGGAGGGCAGATACGCAGTATTTT. It yields the protein CASSYSTAGRADTQYF.

This clonotype was counted a few times. The V call is TRBV18, the J call TRBJ2-7; no reliable D call. Germline assignment: CDR1 KGHSH and CDR2 LQKENI. V was cut by 2 bases and J by 6 bases, with 11 bases left in between. This CDR3 region has 13 residues. This CDR3 reads CASSPGSRGEQYF. As DNA, the CDR3 is TGTGCCAGCTCACCAGGATCCCGCGGCGAGCAGTACTTC.

This clonotype was seen a handful of times. The rearrangement uses TRBV12-3 or TRBV12-4 and TRBJ2-7; D call uncertain. The V gene lost 5 bases and the J gene lost 6 bases, with 8 bases spanning the gap. The CDR3 loop spans 11 amino acids. CDR3 amino acids: CASSHYFEQYF. In nucleotides, the CDR3 is TGTGCCAGCAGTCATTATTTCGAGCAGTACTTC.

V is TRBV4-1 and J is TRBJ2-7; tentative D call: TRBD1 (6 bases). Germline CDR1 reads MGHRA; CDR2 reads YSYEKL. Trimming took 4 bases from V and 2 from J, leaving 9 bases between them. The CDR3 has 13 amino acids. The CDR3 protein is CASSRDTTYEQYF. CDR3 DNA: TGCGCCAGCAGCCGGGACACGACCTACGAGCAGTACTTC.

There are a few counts of this clonotype. V gene TRBV7-9 combines with J gene TRBJ1-6; tentatively, D is TRBD1 (5 bases). Trimming left V 5 bases short and J 4 bases short, with 12 bases between. Germline loops: CDR1 SEHNR, CDR2 FQNEAQ (reference sequence). The CDR3 runs 15 residues. In DNA, the CDR3 is TGTGCCAGCAGCCCCGGGGCCGATTATAATTCACCCCTCCACTTT. Translating it yields CASSPGADYNSPLHF. The whole variable domain, filled in from reference TRBV7-9 and TRBJ1-6, reads DTGVSQNPRHKITKRGQNVTFRCDPISEHNRLYWYRQTLGQGPEFLTYFQNEAQLEKSRLLSDRFSAERPKGSFSTLEIQRTEQGDSAMYLCASSPGADYNSPLHFGNGTRLTVT.

In its sample, this clonotype was seen a few times. The V gene is TRBV3-1, the J gene TRBJ1-3; the D is unclear. V lost 0 bases, J lost 4 bases, and 10 bases lay in between. Germline V gives CDR1 LGHDT, CDR2 YNNKEL (reference sequence). CDR3 length: 15 amino acids. In DNA form, the CDR3 reads TGTGCCAGCAGCCAAGAAAGGGTATCCGGAAACACCATATATTTT. Protein: CASSQERVSGNTIYF.

This chain connects TRBV14 to TRBJ2-5, with D perhaps TRBD1 (5 bases). Trimming pared 4 bases from V and 2 bases from J, leaving 17 bases between. The CDR3 has 16 amino acids. In germline, CDR1 is SGHDN, CDR2 FVKESK. CDR3 bases: TGTGCCAGCAGCCCCCTAGGGGTCTGGGGACAAGAGACCCAGTACTTC. This encodes CASSPLGVWGQETQYF.

This chain joins TRBV29-1 and TRBJ2-5; TRBD2 is a possible D gene (5 bases). Trimming pared 7 bases from V and 4 bases from J, leaving 22 bases between. CDR3 length equals 15 residues. Germline assignment: CDR1 SQVTM and CDR2 ANQGSEA. CDR3 loop: CSARRAQPRGETQYF. The CDR3 region has the DNA TGCAGCGCCAGAAGAGCACAGCCTCGGGGAGAGACCCAGTACTTC.

This clonotype came up a few times. This chain links TRBV3-1 with TRBJ2-5; TRBD2 aligns across 8 bases. CDR3 size: 16 residues. Per the germline V gene, CDR1 is LGHDT and CDR2 is YNNKEL (reference sequence). V gave up 1 base and J gave up 4 bases; unmatched junction bases: 8. The CDR3 DNA is TGTGCCAGCAGCCAAGGCTGGACTAGCAATTTAGAGACCCAGTACTTC. Translating it yields CASSQGWTSNLETQYF.

The gene calls are TRBV3-1 and TRBJ1-4; a possible D gene is TRBD1 (6 bases). Deletions cut 5 bases from V and 7 bases from J, with 11 bases between. This CDR3 is built from 13 residues. Germline values: CDR1 LGHDT, CDR2 YNNKEL (reference sequence). The DNA for the CDR3 is TGTGCCAGCAGCGCGACAGGACTTGAAAAACTGTTTTTT. This codes for CASSATGLEKLFF.

This clonotype was observed a few times. This sequence joins TRBV7-9 and TRBJ2-5; 8 nucleotides line up with TRBD1. V dropped 3 bases and J dropped 5; count of bases not matched to a gene: 5. CDR3 size: 14 residues. Germline CDR1 and CDR2: SEHNR and FQNEAQ (reference sequence). The DNA for the CDR3 is TGTGCCAGCAGCTTGACAGGGGCCCTTGAGACCCAGTACTTC. It yields the protein CASSLTGALETQYF.

In its sample, this clonotype was seen many times. V usage is TRBV7-2 and J usage is TRBJ2-5; no reliable D call. V lost 1 base and J 5 bases, leaving 14 bases between the germline ends. There are 15 residues in the CDR3. Germline-derived CDR1 and CDR2 are SGHTA and FQGNSA. The CDR3 here is CASSLVGSYTETQYF. The CDR3 coding sequence is TGTGCCAGCAGCTTAGTAGGCAGCTACACGGAGACCCAGTACTTC.

This clonotype was observed a few times. The gene calls are TRBV19 and TRBJ1-1; 9 nucleotides match TRBD1. V lost 5 bases to trimming and J lost 0 bases; unmatched junction nucleotides: 7. Germline CDR1 and CDR2: LNHDA and SQIVND (reference sequence). The CDR3 totals 16 residues. Written as DNA, the CDR3 is TGTGCCAGTAGTTATTGGACAGGGGTTATGAACACTGAAGCTTTCTTT. Protein sequence: CASSYWTGVMNTEAFF. Filled out from reference TRBV19 and TRBJ1-1, the complete variable domain reads DGGITQSPKYLFRKEGQNVTLSCEQNLNHDAMYWYRQDPGQGLRLIYYSQIVNDFQKGDIAEGYSVSREKKESFPLTVTSAQKNPTAFYLCASSYWTGVMNTEAFFGQGTRLTVV.

J is TRBJ2-2 and V is TRBV24-1; D gene uncertain. V was pared by 4 bases and J by 1 base, with 9 bases between. Per germline, CDR1 KGHDR and CDR2 SFDVKD. This CDR3 comprises 15 residues. The CDR3 loop is CATSDSDMNTGELFF. The DNA for the CDR3 is TGTGCCACCAGTGACAGCGACATGAACACCGGGGAGCTGTTTTTT.

The chain recombines TRBV4-3 with TRBJ2-2; D unclear. The CDR3 contains 14 residues. The V gene's germline CDR1 is LGHNA and CDR2 YSLEER. Trimming took off 1 base at V and 0 bases at J, with 3 bases between the two ends. This CDR3 is CASSQGTNTGELFF. The CDR3 nucleotides are TGCGCCAGCAGCCAAGGGACGAACACCGGGGAGCTGTTTTTT.

The chain joins TRBV7-2 to TRBJ2-3; 7 bases align to TRBD1. The V gene's germline CDR1 is SGHTA and CDR2 FQGNSA. The ends lost 5 bases at V and 1 base at J; junction bases unmatched: 6. This CDR3 is 15 amino acids long. This chain's CDR3 is CASSQTGLGTDTQYF. The CDR3 region has the DNA TGTGCCAGCAGCCAGACAGGGCTGGGCACAGATACGCAGTATTTT.

The chain carries TRBV4-3 and TRBJ2-7; D tentatively reads TRBD1 or TRBD2 (5 bases each). Germline V gene lookup returns CDR1 LGHNA and CDR2 YSLEER. CDR3 length: 15 residues. V was clipped by 2 bases and J by 5 bases, with 16 bases between them. DNA of the CDR3: TGCGCCAGCAGCCAATCCCCAGGGACGGCACACGAGCAGTACTTC. Amino acids: CASSQSPGTAHEQYF.